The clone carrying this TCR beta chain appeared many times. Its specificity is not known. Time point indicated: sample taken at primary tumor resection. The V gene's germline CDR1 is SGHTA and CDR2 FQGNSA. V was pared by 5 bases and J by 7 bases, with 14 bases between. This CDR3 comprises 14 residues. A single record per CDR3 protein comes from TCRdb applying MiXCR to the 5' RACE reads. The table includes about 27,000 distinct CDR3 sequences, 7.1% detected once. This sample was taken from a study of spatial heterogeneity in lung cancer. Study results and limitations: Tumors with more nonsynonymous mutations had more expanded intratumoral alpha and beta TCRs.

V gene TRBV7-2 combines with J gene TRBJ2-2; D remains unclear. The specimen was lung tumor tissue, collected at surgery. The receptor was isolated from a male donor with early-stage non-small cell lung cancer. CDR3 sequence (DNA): TGTGCCAGCAGCCTCGTCTTAATCGGCGGGGAGCTGTTTTTT. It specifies CASSLVLIGGELFF.